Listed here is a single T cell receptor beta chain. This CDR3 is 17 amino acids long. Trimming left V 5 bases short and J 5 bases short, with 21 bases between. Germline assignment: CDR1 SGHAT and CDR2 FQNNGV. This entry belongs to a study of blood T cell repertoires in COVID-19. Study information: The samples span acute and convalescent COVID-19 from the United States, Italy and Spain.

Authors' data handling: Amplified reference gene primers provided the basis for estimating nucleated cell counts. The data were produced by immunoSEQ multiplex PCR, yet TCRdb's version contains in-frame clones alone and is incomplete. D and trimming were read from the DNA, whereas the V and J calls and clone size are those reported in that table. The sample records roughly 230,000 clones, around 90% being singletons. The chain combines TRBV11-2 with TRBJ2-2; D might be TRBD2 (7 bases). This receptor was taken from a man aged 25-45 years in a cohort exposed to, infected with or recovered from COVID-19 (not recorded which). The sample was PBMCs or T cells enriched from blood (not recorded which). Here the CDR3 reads CASSPGEGQGVTGELFF. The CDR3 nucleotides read TGTGCCAGCAGCCCAGGGGAGGGGCAGGGAGTTACCGGGGAGCTGTTTTTT.